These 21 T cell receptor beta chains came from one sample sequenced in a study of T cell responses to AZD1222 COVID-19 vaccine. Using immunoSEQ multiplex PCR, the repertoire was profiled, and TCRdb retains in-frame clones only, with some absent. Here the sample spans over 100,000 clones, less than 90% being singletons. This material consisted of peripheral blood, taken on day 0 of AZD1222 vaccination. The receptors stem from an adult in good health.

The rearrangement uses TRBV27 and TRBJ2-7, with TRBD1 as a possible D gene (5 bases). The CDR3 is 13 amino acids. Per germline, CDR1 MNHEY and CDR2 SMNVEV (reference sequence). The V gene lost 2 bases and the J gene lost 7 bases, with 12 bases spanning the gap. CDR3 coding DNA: TGTGCCAGCAGTTTACGACAGACAGTAGAGCAGTACTTC. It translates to CASSLRQTVEQYF.

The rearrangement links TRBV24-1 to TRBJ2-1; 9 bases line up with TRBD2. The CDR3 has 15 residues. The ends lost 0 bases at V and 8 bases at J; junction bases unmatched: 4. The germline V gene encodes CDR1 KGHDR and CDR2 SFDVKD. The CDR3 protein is CATSDLRGRADEQFF. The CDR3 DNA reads TGTGCCACCAGTGATTTGCGCGGGAGGGCCGATGAGCAGTTCTTC.

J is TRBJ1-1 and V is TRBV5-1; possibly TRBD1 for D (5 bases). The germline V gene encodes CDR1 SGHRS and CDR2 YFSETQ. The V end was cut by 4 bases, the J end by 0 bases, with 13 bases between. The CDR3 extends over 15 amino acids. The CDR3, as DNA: TGCGCCAGCAGCGAGGCGGGACGGATGAACACTGAAGCTTTCTTT. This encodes CASSEAGRMNTEAFF.

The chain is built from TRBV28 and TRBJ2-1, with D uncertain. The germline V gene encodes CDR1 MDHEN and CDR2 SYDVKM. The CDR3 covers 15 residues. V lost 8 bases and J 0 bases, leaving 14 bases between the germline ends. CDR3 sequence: CASATWARSYNEQFF. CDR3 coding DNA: TGTGCCAGCGCCACCTGGGCCCGCTCCTACAATGAGCAGTTCTTC.

The CDR3 nucleotides read TGCGCCAGCAGCTTGTTGGGCCTAGCGGGAGGATACAATGAGCAGTTCTTC. This translates into CASSLLGLAGGYNEQFF. The gene calls are TRBV5-1 and TRBJ2-1; 11 bases line up with TRBD2. The CDR3 runs to 17 residues. Germline V gene sequence: CDR1 SGHRS, CDR2 YFSETQ. Germline trimming cut 1 base from V and 4 bases from J; bases unmatched to any gene: 7.

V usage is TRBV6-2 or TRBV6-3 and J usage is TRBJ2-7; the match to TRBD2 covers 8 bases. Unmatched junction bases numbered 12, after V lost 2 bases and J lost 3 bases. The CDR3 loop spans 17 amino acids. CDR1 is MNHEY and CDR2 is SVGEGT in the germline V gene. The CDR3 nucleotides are TGTGCCAGCAGTTACCGCTTGGGACTAGGCAAACTCTACGAGCAGTACTTC. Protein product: CASSYRLGLGKLYEQYF.

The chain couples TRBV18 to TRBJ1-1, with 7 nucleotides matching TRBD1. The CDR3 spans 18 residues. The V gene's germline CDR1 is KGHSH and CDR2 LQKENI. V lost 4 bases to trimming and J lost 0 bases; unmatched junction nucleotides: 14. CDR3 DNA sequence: TGTGCCAGCTCACTCGTTCCTCCGGGACAGTTTATGAACACTGAAGCTTTCTTT. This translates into CASSLVPPGQFMNTEAFF.

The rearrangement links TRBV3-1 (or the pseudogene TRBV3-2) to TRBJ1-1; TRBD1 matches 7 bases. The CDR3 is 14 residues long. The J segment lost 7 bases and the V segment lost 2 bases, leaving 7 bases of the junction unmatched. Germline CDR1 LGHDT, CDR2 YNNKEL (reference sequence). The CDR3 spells CASSQSDRLGEAFF. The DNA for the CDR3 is TGTGCCAGCAGCCAATCGGACAGGCTGGGTGAAGCTTTCTTT.

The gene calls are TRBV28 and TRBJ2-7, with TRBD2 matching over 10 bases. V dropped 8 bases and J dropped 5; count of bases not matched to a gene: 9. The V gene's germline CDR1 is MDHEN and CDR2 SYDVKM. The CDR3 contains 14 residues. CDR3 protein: CASALLAGDDEQYF. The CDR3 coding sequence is TGTGCCAGCGCCCTCCTAGCGGGAGACGACGAGCAGTACTTC.

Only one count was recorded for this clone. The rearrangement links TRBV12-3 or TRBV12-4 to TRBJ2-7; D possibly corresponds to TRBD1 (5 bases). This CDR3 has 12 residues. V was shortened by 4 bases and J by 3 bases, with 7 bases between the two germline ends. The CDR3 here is CASSSGHYEQYF. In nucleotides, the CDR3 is TGTGCCAGCAGTTCAGGACACTACGAGCAGTACTTC.

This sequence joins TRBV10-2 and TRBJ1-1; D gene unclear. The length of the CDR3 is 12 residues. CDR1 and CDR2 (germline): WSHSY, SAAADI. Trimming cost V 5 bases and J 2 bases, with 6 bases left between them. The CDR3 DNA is TGCGCCAGCAGTTTTGGCAACACTGAAGCTTTCTTT. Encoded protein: CASSFGNTEAFF.

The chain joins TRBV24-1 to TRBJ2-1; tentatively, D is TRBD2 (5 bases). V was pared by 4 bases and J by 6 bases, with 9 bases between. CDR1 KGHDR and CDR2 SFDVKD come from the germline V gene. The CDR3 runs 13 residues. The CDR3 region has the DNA TGTGCCACCAGTGAGAGACTATTCAATGAGCAGTTCTTC. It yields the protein CATSERLFNEQFF.

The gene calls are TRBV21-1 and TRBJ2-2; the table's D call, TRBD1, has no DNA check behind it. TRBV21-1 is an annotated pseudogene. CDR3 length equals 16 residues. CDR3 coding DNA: TGTGCCAGCAGCAGAGGGGGACACCGGTGCACCGGGGAGCTGTTTTTT. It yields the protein CASSRGGHRCTGELFF.

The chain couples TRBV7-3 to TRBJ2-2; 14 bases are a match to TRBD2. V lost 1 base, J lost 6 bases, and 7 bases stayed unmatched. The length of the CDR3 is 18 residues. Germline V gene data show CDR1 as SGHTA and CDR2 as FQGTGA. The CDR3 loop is CASSLRGTSGSLAGELFF. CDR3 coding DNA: TGTGCCAGCAGCTTAAGGGGGACTAGCGGGAGTTTAGCCGGGGAGCTGTTTTTT. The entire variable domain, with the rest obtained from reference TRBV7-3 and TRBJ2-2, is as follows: GAGVSQTPSNKVTEKGKYVELRCDPISGHTALYWYRQSLGQGPEFLIYFQGTGAADDSGLPNDRFFAVRPEGSVSTLKIQRTERGDSAVYLCASSLRGTSGSLAGELFFGEGSRLTVL.

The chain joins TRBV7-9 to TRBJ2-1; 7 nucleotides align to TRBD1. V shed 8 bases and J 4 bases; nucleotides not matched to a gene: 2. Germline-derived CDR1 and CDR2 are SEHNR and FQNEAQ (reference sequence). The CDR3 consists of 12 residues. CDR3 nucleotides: TGTGCCAGCCCAGGGGGTTACAATGAGCAGTTCTTC. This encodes CASPGGYNEQFF.

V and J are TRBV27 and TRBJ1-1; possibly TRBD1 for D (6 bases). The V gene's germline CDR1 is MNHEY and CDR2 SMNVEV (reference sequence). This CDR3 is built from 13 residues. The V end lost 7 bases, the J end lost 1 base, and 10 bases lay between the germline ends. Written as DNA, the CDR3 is TGTGCCAGCACCCGACAGGCGAACACTGAAGCTTTCTTT. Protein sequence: CASTRQANTEAFF.

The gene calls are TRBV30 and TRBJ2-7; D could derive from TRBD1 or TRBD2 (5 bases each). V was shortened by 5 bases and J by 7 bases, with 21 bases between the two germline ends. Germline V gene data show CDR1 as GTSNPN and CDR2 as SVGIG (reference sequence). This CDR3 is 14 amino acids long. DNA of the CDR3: TGTGCCTGGGCATTGACCGGACTCCAGGGAGAGCAGTACTTC. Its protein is CAWALTGLQGEQYF.

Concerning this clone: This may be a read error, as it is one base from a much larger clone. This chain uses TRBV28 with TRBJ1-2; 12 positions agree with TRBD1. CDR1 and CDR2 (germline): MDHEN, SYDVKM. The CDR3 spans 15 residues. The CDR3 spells CVSRPGQGAGGGYTF. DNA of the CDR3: TGTGTCAGCAGACCGGGACAGGGGGCGGGAGGCGGCTACACCTTC.

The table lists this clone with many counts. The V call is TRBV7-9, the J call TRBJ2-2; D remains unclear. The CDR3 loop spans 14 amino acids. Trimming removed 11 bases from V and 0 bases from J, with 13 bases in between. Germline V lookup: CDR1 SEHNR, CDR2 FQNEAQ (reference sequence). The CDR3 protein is CAGTTNPNTGELFF. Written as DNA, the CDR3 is TGTGCCGGCACAACTAACCCGAACACCGGGGAGCTGTTTTTT.

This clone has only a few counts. CDR3 sequence reads: CASSGQGLDSPLHF. Written as DNA, the CDR3 is TGTGCCAGCAGCGGACAGGGGCTTGATTCACCCCTCCACTTT. The chain is built from TRBV13 and TRBJ1-6; 9 bases line up with TRBD1. V was pared by 5 bases and J by 8 bases, with 4 bases of the junction left unmatched. CDR3 length: 14 residues. CDR1 is PRHDT, CDR2 FYEKMQ, per germline (reference sequence).

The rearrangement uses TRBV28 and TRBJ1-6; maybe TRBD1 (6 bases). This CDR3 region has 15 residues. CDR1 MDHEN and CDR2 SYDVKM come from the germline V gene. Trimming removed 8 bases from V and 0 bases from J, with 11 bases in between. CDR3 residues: CASLGGSSYNSPLHF. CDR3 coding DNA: TGTGCCAGCCTAGGGGGGAGCTCCTATAATTCACCCCTCCACTTT.